These T cell receptor beta chains were read from a single sample in a study of cytomegalovirus exposure and HLA in healthy donors. Measured with immunoSEQ multiplex PCR; TCRdb has only the in-frame clones, and not every one. The sample has approximately 110,000 clones; around 80% are singletons. Sequencing input: PBMCs. These receptors were collected from a male donor in good health and CMV-seronegative. CDR3s include the opening cysteine and the closing phenylalanine or tryptophan. Fields, in order: D gene, clone size, V gene, J gene, CDR3 protein, CDR3 DNA. A D gene is named only where the DNA matches it firmly. The size entry is marked missing in some rows and otherwise reads once, few, many or a size class.

d_call: NA; clone_size: NA; v_call: TRBV11-2; j_call: TRBJ1-1; cdr3_aa: CASSLLGNTEAFF; cdr3_nt: TGTGCCAGCAGCTTACTAGGGAACACTGAAGCTTTCTTT
d_call: TRBD1; clone_size: NA; v_call: TRBV11-2; j_call: TRBJ2-7; cdr3_aa: CASSYGTGSSYEQYF; cdr3_nt: TGTGCCAGCAGCTACGGGACAGGGAGCTCCTACGAGCAGTACTTC
d_call: TRBD2; clone_size: NA; v_call: TRBV18; j_call: TRBJ2-1; cdr3_aa: CASSRGLAGANEQFF; cdr3_nt: TGTGCCAGCTCACGGGGACTAGCCGGAGCCAATGAGCAGTTCTTC
d_call: TRBD1; clone_size: NA; v_call: TRBV7-9; j_call: TRBJ1-2; cdr3_aa: CASSLDRQGDYGYTF; cdr3_nt: TGTGCCAGCAGCCTCGACAGACAGGGGGACTATGGCTACACCTTC
d_call: TRBD2; clone_size: NA; v_call: TRBV10-3; j_call: TRBJ2-2; cdr3_aa: CAISESRLAGAPPGELFF; cdr3_nt: TGTGCCATCAGTGAGTCGAGGCTAGCGGGAGCTCCTCCCGGGGAGCTGTTTTTT
d_call: TRBD2; clone_size: NA; v_call: TRBV5-4; j_call: TRBJ2-3; cdr3_aa: CASSLASGSTDTQYF; cdr3_nt: TGTGCCAGCAGCTTGGCTAGCGGGAGCACAGATACGCAGTATTTT
d_call: NA; clone_size: NA; v_call: TRBV16; j_call: TRBJ1-1; cdr3_aa: CASSQFTVNTEAFF; cdr3_nt: TGTGCCAGCAGCCAATTTACGGTGAACACTGAAGCTTTCTTT
d_call: NA; clone_size: once; v_call: TRBV9; j_call: TRBJ1-1; cdr3_aa: CASNLLGEANTEAFF; cdr3_nt: TGTGCCAGCAACCTATTAGGGGAGGCGAACACTGAAGCTTTCTTT
d_call: TRBD2; clone_size: NA; v_call: TRBV4-1; j_call: TRBJ2-1; cdr3_aa: CASSNPSRDYNNEQFF; cdr3_nt: TGCGCCAGCAGCAACCCGTCCCGGGACTATAACAATGAGCAGTTCTTC
d_call: NA; clone_size: NA; v_call: TRBV9; j_call: TRBJ2-3; cdr3_aa: CASSVMDYFYTDTQYF; cdr3_nt: TGTGCCAGCAGCGTAATGGACTATTTTTACACAGATACGCAGTATTTT
d_call: TRBD2; clone_size: few; v_call: TRBV4-2; j_call: TRBJ2-1; cdr3_aa: CASSQDAGVNNEQFF; cdr3_nt: TGTGCCAGCAGCCAAGATGCGGGGGTTAATAATGAGCAGTTCTTC
d_call: NA; clone_size: NA; v_call: TRBV7-7; j_call: TRBJ2-7; cdr3_aa: CASSLGPNYEQYF; cdr3_nt: TGTGCCAGCAGCTTAGGGCCAAACTACGAGCAGTACTTC
d_call: TRBD1; clone_size: NA; v_call: TRBV9; j_call: TRBJ1-2; cdr3_aa: CASSDSRTGGLDYGYTF; cdr3_nt: TGTGCCAGCAGCGACTCACGGACAGGGGGCTTGGACTATGGCTACACCTTC
d_call: NA; clone_size: NA; v_call: TRBV30; j_call: TRBJ1-6; cdr3_aa: CAWSVAGASSYNSPLHF; cdr3_nt: TGTGCCTGGAGTGTTGCTGGGGCGAGCTCCTATAATTCACCCCTCCACTTT
d_call: NA; clone_size: NA; v_call: TRBV9; j_call: TRBJ2-2; cdr3_aa: CASSSSTGELFF; cdr3_nt: TGTGCCAGCAGCTCGAGCACCGGGGAGCTGTTTTTT
d_call: NA; clone_size: NA; v_call: TRBV10-3; j_call: TRBJ2-3; cdr3_aa: CAISPQTGTLDTQYF; cdr3_nt: TGTGCCATCAGTCCTCAGACAGGGACTTTAGATACGCAGTATTTT
d_call: TRBD1; clone_size: NA; v_call: TRBV19; j_call: TRBJ2-7; cdr3_aa: CASSIGHRGRHYEQYF; cdr3_nt: TGTGCCAGTAGTATAGGCCACAGGGGGCGCCACTACGAGCAGTACTTC
d_call: NA; clone_size: few; v_call: TRBV10-3; j_call: TRBJ2-2; cdr3_aa: CALRDGGSGELFF; cdr3_nt: TGTGCCCTCCGGGATGGAGGCTCCGGGGAGCTGTTTTTT
d_call: NA; clone_size: NA; v_call: TRBV28; j_call: TRBJ2-3; cdr3_aa: CASRDSTDTQYF; cdr3_nt: TGTGCCAGCCGAGATAGCACAGATACGCAGTATTTT
d_call: NA; clone_size: NA; v_call: TRBV19; j_call: TRBJ1-2; cdr3_aa: CASSPPSSGGYTF; cdr3_nt: TGTGCCAGTAGTCCCCCGAGTTCAGGTGGCTACACCTTC
d_call: TRBD1; clone_size: NA; v_call: TRBV5-6; j_call: TRBJ1-1; cdr3_aa: CASSSAGAGGGTEAFF; cdr3_nt: TGTGCCAGCAGCTCAGCTGGAGCAGGGGGCGGAACTGAAGCTTTCTTT
d_call: TRBD2; clone_size: NA; v_call: TRBV28; j_call: TRBJ2-7; cdr3_aa: CASSLPEAGGTYEQYF; cdr3_nt: TGTGCCAGCAGTTTACCGGAAGCGGGAGGTACCTACGAGCAGTACTTC
d_call: TRBD1; clone_size: NA; v_call: TRBV5-1; j_call: TRBJ2-7; cdr3_aa: CASSLTGVGRTGTYEQYF; cdr3_nt: TGCGCCAGCAGCTTGACCGGGGTCGGCCGGACAGGCACCTACGAGCAGTACTTC
d_call: NA; clone_size: NA; v_call: TRBV9; j_call: TRBJ2-7; cdr3_aa: CASSPRDSGSYEQYF; cdr3_nt: TGTGCCAGCAGCCCGAGGGACAGCGGGTCCTACGAGCAGTACTTC
d_call: NA; clone_size: NA; v_call: TRBV9; j_call: TRBJ2-5; cdr3_aa: CASSVGGRGETQYF; cdr3_nt: TGTGCCAGCAGCGTAGGTGGTCGGGGAGAGACCCAGTACTTC
d_call: TRBD2; clone_size: NA; v_call: TRBV2; j_call: TRBJ2-1; cdr3_aa: CASSELAGGHNEQFF; cdr3_nt: TGTGCCAGCAGTGAGCTAGCGGGAGGACACAATGAGCAGTTCTTC
d_call: TRBD1; clone_size: NA; v_call: TRBV5-8; j_call: TRBJ1-1; cdr3_aa: CASSLGQGAMNTEAFF; cdr3_nt: TGTGCCAGCAGCTTGGGACAGGGGGCGATGAACACTGAAGCTTTCTTT
d_call: TRBD1; clone_size: NA; v_call: TRBV6-5; j_call: TRBJ1-2; cdr3_aa: CASAGTVYGYTF; cdr3_nt: TGTGCCAGCGCCGGGACAGTGTATGGCTACACCTTC
d_call: NA; clone_size: NA; v_call: TRBV4-2; j_call: TRBJ2-1; cdr3_aa: CASSQTTGEQFF; cdr3_nt: TGTGCCAGCAGCCAAACCACAGGGGAGCAGTTCTTC
d_call: TRBD1; clone_size: NA; v_call: TRBV19; j_call: TRBJ2-2; cdr3_aa: CASRRDRMNTGELFF; cdr3_nt: TGTGCCAGTAGGCGGGACAGGATGAACACCGGGGAGCTGTTTTTT
d_call: NA; clone_size: once; v_call: TRBV28; j_call: TRBJ1-4; cdr3_aa: CASSYRPFTNEKLFF; cdr3_nt: TGTGCCAGCAGTTACAGACCGTTTACGAATGAAAAACTGTTTTTT
d_call: NA; clone_size: NA; v_call: TRBV4-3; j_call: TRBJ1-1; cdr3_aa: CASSQDTDTEAFF; cdr3_nt: TGCGCCAGCAGCCAAGATACGGACACTGAAGCTTTCTTT
d_call: NA; clone_size: NA; v_call: TRBV2; j_call: TRBJ1-2; cdr3_aa: CASNPTAPNYGYTF; cdr3_nt: TGTGCCAGCAATCCGACAGCGCCTAACTATGGCTACACCTTC
d_call: TRBD1; clone_size: NA; v_call: TRBV2; j_call: TRBJ2-3; cdr3_aa: CASSDRQGGSTDTQYF; cdr3_nt: TGTGCCAGCAGTGACCGACAGGGGGGTTCCACAGATACGCAGTATTTT
d_call: NA; clone_size: NA; v_call: TRBV27; j_call: TRBJ2-1; cdr3_aa: CANTLQGTNNEQFF; cdr3_nt: TGTGCCAACACCCTCCAGGGGACGAACAATGAGCAGTTCTTC
d_call: TRBD1; clone_size: NA; v_call: TRBV4-1; j_call: TRBJ1-1; cdr3_aa: CASSGDSAGGTEAFF; cdr3_nt: TGCGCCAGCAGCGGCGACTCAGCAGGGGGCACTGAAGCTTTCTTT
d_call: TRBD1; clone_size: NA; v_call: TRBV10-3; j_call: TRBJ1-1; cdr3_aa: CAISGGTAKGTEAFF; cdr3_nt: TGTGCCATCAGTGGGGGGACAGCCAAGGGCACTGAAGCTTTCTTT
d_call: TRBD2; clone_size: NA; v_call: TRBV19; j_call: TRBJ2-5; cdr3_aa: CASSRLAAQETQYF; cdr3_nt: TGTGCCAGTAGCCGACTAGCGGCACAAGAGACCCAGTACTTC
d_call: TRBD1; clone_size: NA; v_call: TRBV27; j_call: TRBJ1-2; cdr3_aa: CASSLNSLTGGTGYTF; cdr3_nt: TGTGCCAGCAGTTTAAACTCCTTGACAGGGGGAACTGGCTACACCTTC
d_call: TRBD2; clone_size: NA; v_call: TRBV2; j_call: TRBJ2-1; cdr3_aa: CASNGLAGGNEQFF; cdr3_nt: TGTGCCAGCAACGGGCTAGCGGGAGGGAATGAGCAGTTCTTC
d_call: TRBD2; clone_size: few; v_call: TRBV11-2; j_call: TRBJ2-2; cdr3_aa: CASSATSGANTGELFF; cdr3_nt: TGTGCCAGCAGCGCCACTAGCGGCGCGAACACCGGGGAGCTGTTTTTT
d_call: NA; clone_size: NA; v_call: TRBV14; j_call: TRBJ1-1; cdr3_aa: CASSPGSEAFF; cdr3_nt: TGTGCCAGCAGCCCGGGGTCTGAAGCTTTCTTT
d_call: TRBD1; clone_size: NA; v_call: TRBV27; j_call: TRBJ1-1; cdr3_aa: CASSGGTGGGTEAFF; cdr3_nt: TGTGCCAGCAGCGGGGGGACAGGGGGCGGCACTGAAGCTTTCTTT
d_call: TRBD2; clone_size: NA; v_call: TRBV7-9; j_call: TRBJ2-1; cdr3_aa: CASRVLAGDYNEQFF; cdr3_nt: TGTGCCAGCCGCGTGCTAGCGGGGGATTACAATGAGCAGTTCTTC
d_call: NA; clone_size: few; v_call: TRBV6-5; j_call: TRBJ2-2; cdr3_aa: CASRVPGNTGELFF; cdr3_nt: TGTGCCAGCAGGGTTCCGGGGAACACCGGGGAGCTGTTTTTT
d_call: NA; clone_size: once; v_call: TRBV19; j_call: TRBJ1-2; cdr3_aa: CASSIGNFPSSYGYTF; cdr3_nt: TGTGCCAGTAGTATAGGAAACTTTCCATCTAGCTATGGCTACACCTTC
d_call: NA; clone_size: NA; v_call: TRBV5-6; j_call: TRBJ1-5; cdr3_aa: CASSSLGGSNQPQHF; cdr3_nt: TGTGCCAGCAGCTCCCTAGGAGGTAGCAATCAGCCCCAGCATTTT
d_call: NA; clone_size: NA; v_call: TRBV7-2; j_call: TRBJ2-1; cdr3_aa: CASSPTPVSAEQFF; cdr3_nt: TGTGCCAGCAGCCCTACTCCGGTTAGCGCTGAGCAGTTCTTC
d_call: NA; clone_size: NA; v_call: TRBV7-3; j_call: TRBJ2-3; cdr3_aa: CASSLLQGLLGTDTQYF; cdr3_nt: TGTGCCAGCAGCTTACTCCAGGGCCTTTTGGGCACAGATACGCAGTATTTT